The clone carrying this TCR beta chain turned up a few times. The sample originates from a study of blood T cell repertoires in COVID-19. Turning to the study itself: Specimens from acute and convalescent COVID-19 originated in the United States, Italy and Spain.

V lost 7 bases to trimming and J lost 3 bases, with 8 bases between them. This CDR3 contains 12 residues. The germline gives CDR1 MDHEN, CDR2 SYDVKM. Per the original data handling: Estimation of nucleated cell counts relied on the amplification of reference gene primers. Profiled with immunoSEQ multiplex PCR; TCRdb holds only in-frame clones, not every one. Clonal size and the V and J genes are those of that table, whereas D and trimming came from the DNA. The table has 100,000 or so clones, about 90% seen once. The gene calls are TRBV28 and TRBJ2-3, with D possibly matching TRBD2 (5 bases). The clonotype originates from a woman in her 30s with acute or convalescent COVID-19. The specimen sequenced was peripheral blood. Written as DNA, the CDR3 is TGTGCCAGCAACGACTATACAGATACGCAGTATTTT. This gives the protein CASNDYTDTQYF.